Following are 9 T cell receptor beta chains from one sample sequenced in a study of T cells in localized non-small cell lung cancer. Profiled with immunoSEQ multiplex PCR; TCRdb holds only in-frame clones, not every one. Of tens of thousands of clones detected, approximately 86% appear once; the ten largest clones hold 15%. Sequenced here: peripheral blood, sampled before any cancer treatment. These receptors were taken from a man between 40 and 70 years old with stage I squamous cell lung carcinoma.

The chain recombines TRBV7-9 with TRBJ2-1, with D possibly being TRBD2 (6 bases). The germline CDR1 and CDR2 sequences are SEHNR and FQNEAQ (reference sequence). The CDR3 totals 15 residues. V gave up 5 bases and J gave up 5 bases, with 16 bases separating them. The CDR3 coding sequence is TGTGCCAGCAGCCCTAAACGGAGGGTCGACAATGAGCAGTTCTTC. Residues: CASSPKRRVDNEQFF. Using reference TRBV7-9 and TRBJ2-1 for the parts outside the CDR3, the full variable domain is DTGVSQNPRHKITKRGQNVTFRCDPISEHNRLYWYRQTLGQGPEFLTYFQNEAQLEKSRLLSDRFSAERPKGSFSTLEIQRTEQGDSAMYLCASSPKRRVDNEQFFGPGTRLTVL.

The chain uses TRBV16 and TRBJ1-3; unclear D gene. Germline loops: CDR1 KGHSY, CDR2 FQNENV. The V gene lost 0 bases and the J gene lost 4 bases, with 10 bases spanning the gap. The CDR3 has 15 amino acids. As DNA, the CDR3 is TGTGCCAGCAGCCAATCGAAGGGTGCCGGAAACACCATATATTTT. Translated: CASSQSKGAGNTIYF.

The CDR3 coding sequence is TGTGCCAGCTCACCTGGTTCTACTGAAGCTTTCTTT. Its translation is CASSPGSTEAFF. This chain connects TRBV18 to TRBJ1-1; D is uncertain. The CDR3 loop spans 12 amino acids. Trimming shortened V by 3 bases and J by 5 bases, and 7 bases separated the two germline ends. The germline CDR1 and CDR2 sequences are KGHSH and LQKENI.

V and J are TRBV6-5 and TRBJ1-1; possible D gene TRBD1, 6 bases. CDR3 size: 15 residues. Germline-derived CDR1 and CDR2 are MNHEY and SVGAGI. Trimming stripped 6 bases from V and 1 base from J, with 15 bases between. Written as DNA, the CDR3 is TGTGCCAGCAGCCTGGGGGGGGCGAAGAACACTGAAGCTTTCTTT. Protein sequence: CASSLGGAKNTEAFF.

J is TRBJ2-4 and V is TRBV5-4; possibly TRBD2 for D (5 bases). Trimming shortened V by 5 bases and J by 3 bases, and 15 bases separated the two germline ends. Germline V gives CDR1 SGHNT, CDR2 YYREEE (reference sequence). The length of the CDR3 is 15 residues. CDR3 loop: CASSRAVEGKNIQYF. The CDR3 DNA is TGTGCCAGCAGTCGGGCGGTAGAGGGCAAAAACATTCAGTACTTC.

The chain carries TRBV5-1 and TRBJ1-1; 10 nucleotides line up with TRBD1. Germline trimming cut 5 bases from V and 7 bases from J; bases unmatched to any gene: 5. The CDR3 covers 13 residues. Germline assignment: CDR1 SGHRS and CDR2 YFSETQ. The CDR3 sequence: CASSGDRGIEAFF. Written as DNA, the CDR3 is TGCGCCAGCAGTGGGGACAGGGGTATTGAAGCTTTCTTT.

The rearrangement uses TRBV10-3 and TRBJ1-1; 9 nucleotides align to TRBD1. Germline CDR1 ENHRY, CDR2 SYGVKD. The junction had 9 bases not matched to a gene; V was cut back by 6 bases and J by 1 base. The CDR3 spans 16 residues. In DNA, the CDR3 is TGTGCCATCAGGACGCCACAGGGGGCTGGGAACACTGAAGCTTTCTTT. Its translation is CAIRTPQGAGNTEAFF.

The rearrangement links TRBV7-9 to TRBJ2-3; 7 bases align to TRBD2. The CDR3 length is 14 residues. V dropped 0 bases and J dropped 4; count of bases not matched to a gene: 1. Looked up from germline, CDR1 is SEHNR and CDR2 is FQNEAQ (reference sequence). CDR3 residues: CASSLAGGSDTQYF. The CDR3 coding sequence is TGTGCCAGCAGCTTAGCGGGAGGGTCAGATACGCAGTATTTT.

The J gene is TRBJ2-3, the V gene TRBV7-2; no reliable D call. There are 13 residues in the CDR3. Germline V gene sequence: CDR1 SGHTA, CDR2 FQGNSA. Trimming removed 5 bases from V and 5 bases from J, with 11 bases in between. Written as DNA, the CDR3 is TGTGCCAGCAGCCCGCAGGTTGGAGATACGCAGTATTTT. As protein: CASSPQVGDTQYF.